Shown below are 29 T cell receptor beta chains from a single sample sequenced in a study of cytomegalovirus exposure and HLA in healthy donors. Both 60 Vbeta primers and 13 Jbeta primers went into the PCR. TCRdb's copy holds only in-frame clones and misses some; the assay was immunoSEQ multiplex PCR. The sample yields approximately 140,000 clones, 70% to 80% seen once. The sequenced material came from PBMCs. These receptor sequences come from a woman between 55 and 75 years old in good health and CMV-seronegative.

The rearrangement links TRBV28 to TRBJ1-5; TRBD1 matches at 10 bases. CDR3 length: 14 amino acids. J gave up 6 bases and V 2 bases, and 1 base lay outside the gene matches. Germline V lookup: CDR1 MDHEN, CDR2 SYDVKM. Here the CDR3 reads CASSLDRGPQPQHF. CDR3 nucleotides: TGTGCCAGCAGTTTAGACAGGGGGCCTCAGCCCCAGCATTTT.

This sequence joins TRBV19 and TRBJ2-1; 9 bases map to TRBD1. The ends lost 3 bases at V and 0 bases at J; junction bases unmatched: 6. This CDR3 has 17 amino acids. Germline CDR1 and CDR2: LNHDA and SQIVND (reference sequence). Here the CDR3 DNA reads TGTGCCAGTAGTATTAGGACAGGGGTAGCCTCCTACAATGAGCAGTTCTTC. Protein sequence: CASSIRTGVASYNEQFF.

The chain is built from TRBV9 and TRBJ2-5; 7 positions match TRBD2. There are 16 residues in the CDR3. V was clipped by 4 bases and J by 6 bases; unmatched bases: 15. The germline gives CDR1 SGDLS, CDR2 YYNGEE. For the CDR3, the DNA is TGTGCCAGCAGCCCTCGGGGGGAGCCCCTCCTGCAGACCCAGTACTTC. Its protein is CASSPRGEPLLQTQYF.

J is TRBJ1-2 and V is TRBV28; D possibly corresponds to TRBD1 (6 bases). Germline assignment: CDR1 MDHEN and CDR2 SYDVKM. This CDR3 comprises 17 residues. V lost 5 bases and J 5 bases, leaving 24 bases between the germline ends. CDR3 in amino acids: CASSTSSGDIGYYGYTF. The CDR3, as DNA: TGTGCCAGCAGTACATCCTCAGGGGATATAGGCTATTATGGCTACACCTTC.

This clone came up once. This chain connects TRBV5-1 to TRBJ2-1; D perhaps matches TRBD1 (6 bases). This CDR3 has 13 residues. The germline V gene encodes CDR1 SGHRS and CDR2 YFSETQ. Trimming cost V 2 bases and J 4 bases, with 7 bases left between them. The CDR3 DNA is TGCGCCAGCAGCTTCGGACAGTACAATGAGCAGTTCTTC. As protein: CASSFGQYNEQFF. Based on the CDR3 plus reference TRBV5-1 and TRBJ2-1, the full variable domain is KAGVTQTPRYLIKTRGQQVTLSCSPISGHRSVSWYQQTPGQGLQFLFEYFSETQRNKGNFPGRFSGRQFSNSRSEMNVSTLELGDSALYLCASSFGQYNEQFFGPGTRLTVL.

This clone came up once. This chain uses TRBV5-4 with TRBJ2-5, with 9 bases fitting TRBD2. The CDR3 has 16 amino acids. From germline, CDR1 is SGHNT and CDR2 YYREEE (reference sequence). J lost 5 bases, V lost 4 bases, and 12 bases had no gene match. The CDR3 region has the DNA TGTGCCAGCAGCCTTCGGACGGTAGCGGGAGTGGAGACCCAGTACTTC. Translating gives CASSLRTVAGVETQYF.

This clone was seen more than once but under ten times. This chain joins TRBV2 and TRBJ2-1; tentative D call: TRBD1 (6 bases). V lost 5 bases, J lost 4 bases, and 18 bases lay in between. Per germline, CDR1 SNHLY and CDR2 FYNNEI. The CDR3 totals 16 residues. For the CDR3, the DNA is TGTGCCAGCAGTCCACGGCGGCCACAGGGATACAATGAGCAGTTCTTC. Protein: CASSPRRPQGYNEQFF.

The rearrangement links TRBV7-6 to TRBJ2-1, with 8 bases that match TRBD2. The ends lost 5 bases at V and 4 bases at J; junction bases unmatched: 10. The CDR3 length is 16 residues. Looked up from germline, CDR1 is SGHVS and CDR2 is FNYEAQ. The CDR3 DNA reads TGTGCCAGCAGCCCCGGGGGACTAGGAAGTTACAATGAGCAGTTCTTC. Amino acids: CASSPGGLGSYNEQFF.

The gene calls are TRBV14 and TRBJ1-1; 7 nucleotides agree with TRBD1. CDR3 size: 17 residues. Trimming cost V 2 bases and J 4 bases; bases outside gene matches: 13. CDR1 is SGHDN, CDR2 FVKESK, per germline. For the CDR3, the DNA is TGTGCCAGCAGCCAACTAACACCTTTACAGGGGAGCACTGAAGCTTTCTTT. Its protein is CASSQLTPLQGSTEAFF.

This clone was observed once. The rearrangement uses TRBV7-9 and TRBJ2-1, with 8 bases identical to TRBD2. The germline CDR1 and CDR2 sequences are SEHNR and FQNEAQ (reference sequence). The V gene end was trimmed by 5 bases and the J gene end by 6 bases; junction bases not matched to a gene: 15. The CDR3 totals 17 residues. The CDR3 DNA is TGTGCCAGCAGCCGGGCCCTTAGCGGGGCGTCTTCCAATGAGCAGTTCTTC. Its translation is CASSRALSGASSNEQFF.

This sequence joins TRBV5-6 and TRBJ2-5; the match to TRBD1 covers 7 bases. The CDR3 consists of 16 residues. CDR1 is SGHDT, CDR2 YYEEEE, per germline. V lost 3 bases to trimming and J lost 5 bases; unmatched junction nucleotides: 13. CDR3 residues: CASSWGQPTLPETQYF. CDR3 in DNA: TGTGCCAGCAGCTGGGGACAGCCGACTCTCCCGGAGACCCAGTACTTC.

The rearrangement joins TRBV28 to TRBJ1-2, with a tentative D call TRBD1 (5 bases). The V gene's germline CDR1 is MDHEN and CDR2 SYDVKM. V dropped 5 bases and J dropped 4 bases, with 17 bases sitting between them. The CDR3 extends over 15 amino acids. This chain's CDR3 is CASSPWGTNLYGYTF. The CDR3 coding sequence is TGTGCCAGCAGTCCGTGGGGGACTAACCTCTATGGCTACACCTTC.

The genes are TRBV18 and TRBJ2-3; no clear D. Germline V gene data show CDR1 as KGHSH and CDR2 as LQKENI. Deletions cut 3 bases from V and 10 bases from J, with 11 bases between. This CDR3 contains 12 residues. The CDR3 DNA is TGTGCCAGCTCACCTGCAAAAGAGGCGCAGTATTTT. It specifies CASSPAKEAQYF.

The chain links TRBV18 to TRBJ2-5; D is undetermined. CDR1 and CDR2 (germline): KGHSH, LQKENI. V lost 5 bases to trimming and J lost 2 bases, with 15 bases between them. The CDR3 runs 15 residues. The CDR3 DNA follows: TGTGCCAGCTCATCGTTTGACAAACCTCAAGAGACCCAGTACTTC. Protein product: CASSSFDKPQETQYF.

This chain connects TRBV4-1 to TRBJ2-5, with 9 nucleotides matching TRBD2. The assigned J gene may be wrong: the sequence end matches TRBJ2-7 better. This CDR3 comprises 14 residues. Looked up from germline, CDR1 is MGHRA and CDR2 is YSYEKL. CDR3 sequence (DNA): TGCGCCAGCAGCCAAGCCAGCGGGAGGTACGAGCAGTACTTC. Protein product: CASSQASGRYEQYF.

This chain connects TRBV11-3 to TRBJ2-7; perhaps TRBD2 as D (6 bases). Looked up from germline, CDR1 is SGHNT and CDR2 is YENEEA. The CDR3 is 12 amino acids. The V and J ends lost 2 bases and 7 bases respectively, with 9 bases between them. This CDR3 reads CASSLQGGEQYF. CDR3 nucleotide sequence: TGTGCCAGCAGCTTACAGGGAGGTGAGCAGTACTTC.

The chain employs TRBV5-5 and TRBJ2-2; 7 nucleotides match TRBD2. After removal of 5 bases from V and 0 bases from J, the junction contained 7 bases not matched to a gene. Germline assignment: CDR1 SGHKS and CDR2 YYEKEE (reference sequence). This CDR3 has 16 residues. CDR3: CASRKMGGANTGELFF. CDR3 bases: TGTGCCAGCAGAAAAATGGGAGGGGCGAACACCGGGGAGCTGTTTTTT.

Only a few counts were recorded for this clone. V and J are TRBV27 and TRBJ2-3, with a weak D call TRBD1 (5 bases). CDR3 length equals 14 residues. With 5 bases removed from V and 5 bases from J, the gap between germline ends came to 14 bases. CDR1 MNHEY and CDR2 SMNVEV come from the germline V gene (reference sequence). Written as DNA, the CDR3 is TGTGCCAGCAGTGCCCCACCCAGGGTAGATACGCAGTATTTT. It encodes CASSAPPRVDTQYF.

The CDR3 protein is CASSRAGTGGREQYF. The CDR3 DNA sequence: TGTGCCAGCAGCCGAGCCGGGACAGGGGGCCGGGAGCAGTACTTC. The chain has TRBV28 and TRBJ2-7; 12 bases are shared with TRBD1. CDR1 and CDR2 (germline): MDHEN, SYDVKM. V lost 6 bases, J lost 7 bases, and 10 bases stayed unmatched. This CDR3 region has 15 residues.

This chain joins TRBV9 and TRBJ2-3; no reliable D call. The CDR3 is 16 amino acids. Trimming removed 0 bases at V and 0 bases at J, with 11 bases between. Germline V CDR1 and CDR2: SGDLS, YYNGEE. CDR3 sequence (DNA): TGTGCCAGCAGCGTAGTTGACGGGTTGAGCACAGATACGCAGTATTTT. Protein product: CASSVVDGLSTDTQYF. Full variable domain (outside the CDR3, taken from reference TRBV9 and TRBJ2-3): DSGVTQTPKHLITATGQRVTLRCSPRSGDLSVYWYQQSLDQGLQFLIQYYNGEERAKGNILERFSAQQFPDLHSELNLSSLELGDSALYFCASSVVDGLSTDTQYFGPGTRLTVL.

The rearrangement links TRBV4-2 to TRBJ1-5; a possible D gene is TRBD1 (5 bases). CDR1 LGHNA and CDR2 YNFKEQ come from the germline V gene. CDR3 size: 16 residues. Trimming cost V 0 bases and J 6 bases, with 15 bases left between them. The CDR3 protein is CASSQDTGQFRQPQHF. In DNA, the CDR3 is TGTGCCAGCAGCCAAGATACTGGACAATTTCGTCAGCCCCAGCATTTT.

The V call is TRBV28, the J call TRBJ1-2, with D possibly matching TRBD1 (5 bases). The V gene's germline CDR1 is MDHEN and CDR2 SYDVKM. The CDR3 is 13 residues long. Trimming took off 5 bases at V and 7 bases at J, with 14 bases between the two ends. The CDR3 DNA reads as TGTGCCAGCAGTGGGAGGGGTTCCGGTGGCTACACCTTC. Protein: CASSGRGSGGYTF.

The chain couples TRBV6-1 to TRBJ2-7; 9 bases line up with TRBD1. Germline lookup yields CDR1 MNHNS and CDR2 SASEGT. V gave up 9 bases and J gave up 3 bases; unmatched junction bases: 6. CDR3 length equals 13 residues. The DNA of the CDR3 is TGTGCCAGTACCGGGACAGGGCTCTACGAGCAGTACTTC. This codes for CASTGTGLYEQYF.

The chain is built from TRBV6-1 and TRBJ1-5; 10 bases are shared with TRBD1. CDR3 length equals 15 residues. The J segment lost 4 bases and the V segment lost 1 base, leaving 1 base of the junction unmatched. CDR1 MNHNS and CDR2 SASEGT come from the germline V gene. CDR3 residues: CASSEGTGGNQPQHF. The DNA of the CDR3 is TGTGCCAGCAGTGAAGGGACAGGGGGAAATCAGCCCCAGCATTTT.

The rearrangement uses TRBV4-1 and TRBJ1-1; D unclear. V lost 0 bases and J 1 base, leaving 9 bases between the germline ends. CDR1 MGHRA and CDR2 YSYEKL come from the germline V gene. The CDR3 covers 15 residues. The CDR3 reads CASSQEAGRNTEAFF. CDR3 DNA: TGCGCCAGCAGCCAAGAGGCGGGTCGGAACACTGAAGCTTTCTTT.

The chain carries TRBV14 and TRBJ1-6; D is possibly TRBD1 (5 bases). V was clipped by 1 base and J by 7 bases, with 20 bases between them. Germline-derived CDR1 and CDR2 are SGHDN and FVKESK. The CDR3 spans 18 residues. CDR3 loop: CASSQVRLGRTWNSPLHF. The CDR3 DNA reads as TGTGCCAGCAGCCAAGTGCGTCTGGGGCGAACTTGGAATTCACCCCTCCACTTT.

This chain links TRBV18 with TRBJ2-2; 8 nucleotides line up with TRBD2. Germline V CDR1 and CDR2: KGHSH, LQKENI. The junction had 10 bases not matched to a gene; V was cut back by 4 bases and J by 0 bases. This CDR3 spans 18 amino acids. The CDR3 coding sequence is TGTGCCAGCTCACTACGTAGGACTAGCTCATCGAACACCGGGGAGCTGTTTTTT. Protein: CASSLRRTSSSNTGELFF.

This clone was found once. The gene calls are TRBV2 and TRBJ2-7; a possible D gene is TRBD2 (6 bases). The CDR3 loop spans 13 amino acids. V was pared by 7 bases and J by 1 base, with 11 bases between. The germline V gene encodes CDR1 SNHLY and CDR2 FYNNEI. CDR3 sequence (DNA): TGTGCCAGCACCGGGGGAGATTCCTACGAGCAGTACTTC. As protein: CASTGGDSYEQYF.

This clone occurred once. V is TRBV29-1 and J is TRBJ2-5; a weak D match, TRBD1 (7 bases). Germline V gene lookup returns CDR1 SQVTM and CDR2 ANQGSEA. The germline V and J ends were trimmed by 8 bases and 5 bases, with 18 bases remaining between them. The length of the CDR3 is 13 residues. The CDR3 DNA sequence: TGCAGCACTAGACAGGGTGCGGGGGAGACCCAGTACTTC. It codes for CSTRQGAGETQYF.